This T cell receptor (beta chain) originates from a study of radiation and T cells in renal cell carcinoma. Only in-frame clones appear in the TCRdb table, and some are missing; sequencing was by immunoSEQ multiplex PCR. Among more than 75,000 clones, over 75% were seen once, and the ten largest hold less than 7%. V lost 1 base, J lost 6 bases, and 11 bases lay in between. The CDR3 totals 14 residues. The germline gives CDR1 LGHNA, CDR2 YNFKEQ. Stated time point: baseline pretreatment blood. Treatment indicated: 15 Gy SBRT to primary tumor, nephrectomy 4 weeks later. The sample here was blood, taken from a patient whose treatment included radiotherapy and nephrectomy. V gene TRBV4-2 combines with J gene TRBJ2-3; D is possibly TRBD2 (6 bases). The TCR comes from a man in his sixties with renal cell carcinoma. The CDR3 DNA follows: TGTGCCAGCAGCCAAGGGGGGACTTCGGATACGCAGTATTTT. Its translation is CASSQGGTSDTQYF.